The TCR beta chain described here comes from a study of identical twins. Study-level points and caveats: Modelling underestimated the level of out-of-frame TCR alpha sharing observed in monozygotic twins. Shared out-of-frame alpha sequences (those common to twins) showed excess low generation probability.

Many counts were recorded for this clonotype. Its specificity is unknown. Trimming pared 3 bases from V and 4 bases from J, leaving 11 bases between. Per germline, CDR1 ENHRY and CDR2 SYGVKD. The CDR3 is 14 residues long. One entry per CDR3 protein results from TCRdb running MiXCR on the 5' RACE reads. The sample lists approximately 1.8 million distinct CDR3 sequences; more than 30% were seen once. This TCR derives from a newborn girl in good health. Input material: cord blood. The V call is TRBV10-3, the J call TRBJ2-3; D gene uncertain. DNA of the CDR3: TGTGCCATCAGTGATTCGAGCCGAGCAGATACGCAGTATTTT. Encoded protein: CAISDSSRADTQYF.